The 24 T cell receptor beta chains listed next were all sequenced from one sample in a study of blood T cell repertoires in COVID-19. Using immunoSEQ multiplex PCR, the repertoire was profiled, and TCRdb retains in-frame clones only, with some absent. The sample has 45,000 to 70,000 clones, about 88% seen once. The sequenced sample consisted of peripheral blood. These receptors were taken from an older woman with active COVID-19.

The genes are TRBV5-1 and TRBJ2-3, with D possibly being TRBD2 (5 bases). The V gene's germline CDR1 is SGHRS and CDR2 YFSETQ. The length of the CDR3 is 16 residues. V shed 4 bases and J shed 6 bases, with 21 bases lying between them. For the CDR3, the DNA is TGCGCCAGCAGCGCCCTAGGAGCGGCCGTTTCGGATACGCAGTATTTT. Translating it yields CASSALGAAVSDTQYF.

The genes are TRBV5-1 and TRBJ2-7; 9 bases map to TRBD1. Germline lookup yields CDR1 SGHRS and CDR2 YFSETQ. Losses at the gene ends were 0 bases for V and 3 bases for J; bases not matched to a gene: 7. This CDR3 has 16 amino acids. The CDR3 loop is CASSLGPGQGRYEQYF. The CDR3 DNA sequence: TGCGCCAGCAGCTTGGGGCCGGGACAGGGTCGCTACGAGCAGTACTTC.

CDR3 DNA sequence: TGTGCCAGCAGTGAAGCCTCCCAGGGCTACATGAACACTGAAGCTTTCTTT. This encodes CASSEASQGYMNTEAFF. This chain uses TRBV6-1 with TRBJ1-1; D might be TRBD1 (5 bases). Germline V CDR1 and CDR2: MNHNS, SASEGT. CDR3 size: 17 residues. The V end was cut by 0 bases, the J end by 0 bases, with 14 bases between.

The J gene is TRBJ2-5, the V gene TRBV7-8, with 12 bases aligning to TRBD2. The CDR3 is made up of 16 amino acids. J lost 5 bases, V lost 7 bases, and 11 bases had no gene match. Germline V gene lookup returns CDR1 SGHVS and CDR2 FQNEAQ. The DNA for the CDR3 is TGTGCCAGCACCTACCTCGGACTAGCGGGGAAGGAGACCCAGTACTTC. Encoded protein: CASTYLGLAGKETQYF.

This rearrangement joins TRBV11-2 to TRBJ1-1; unclear D gene. CDR3 length: 16 residues. V was shortened by 5 bases and J by 5 bases, with 21 bases between the two germline ends. Germline V lookup: CDR1 SGHAT, CDR2 FQNNGV. The CDR3 DNA follows: TGTGCCAGCAGCCCCCTAAACCTCCCCCGGGAGACTGAAGCTTTCTTT. It is translated as CASSPLNLPRETEAFF.

The chain joins TRBV6-2 or TRBV6-3 to TRBJ1-5; D is undetermined. This CDR3 comprises 14 residues. The germline V and J ends were trimmed by 5 bases and 7 bases, with 15 bases remaining between them. Germline lookup yields CDR1 MNHEY and CDR2 SVGEGT. As DNA, the CDR3 is TGTGCCAGCAGTCCCCGGGGAGGGCCCCAGCCCCAGCATTTT. This gives the protein CASSPRGGPQPQHF.

J is TRBJ2-3 and V is TRBV18, with TRBD1 as a possible D gene (5 bases). The V gene lost 1 base and the J gene lost 4 bases, with 12 bases spanning the gap. Germline CDR1 KGHSH, CDR2 LQKENI. The CDR3 is 15 amino acids. The CDR3 spells CASSPRDSPSDTQYF. The CDR3 DNA follows: TGTGCCAGCTCACCACGCGACAGTCCCTCAGATACGCAGTATTTT.

This chain's CDR3 is CASSQATRRNEQFF. CDR3 nucleotides: TGTGCCAGCAGCCAAGCGACTCGAAGAAATGAGCAGTTCTTC. The gene calls are TRBV3-1 (or the pseudogene TRBV3-2) and TRBJ2-1; no reliable D call. V gave up 1 base and J gave up 7 bases, with 11 bases separating them. The germline V gene encodes CDR1 LGHDT and CDR2 YNNKEL (reference sequence). The CDR3 runs to 14 residues.

The chain has TRBV5-1 and TRBJ2-7, with D unresolved. The V end was cut by 2 bases, the J end by 2 bases, with 11 bases between. Germline V gene sequence: CDR1 SGHRS, CDR2 YFSETQ. The CDR3 is made up of 14 amino acids. The CDR3 nucleotides read TGCGCCAGCAGCTTATTCAGGCCGCCCTACGAGCAGTACTTC. Protein product: CASSLFRPPYEQYF.

The J gene is TRBJ1-2, the V gene TRBV6-5; tentatively, D is TRBD1 (6 bases). CDR1 is MNHEY, CDR2 SVGAGI, per germline. V lost 0 bases, J lost 8 bases, and 13 bases lay in between. The CDR3 spans 14 residues. The CDR3 DNA is TGTGCCAGCAGTTACTCCCGCAGGGGAGACGGCTACACCTTC. It translates to CASSYSRRGDGYTF.

The rearrangement uses TRBV30 and TRBJ2-2, with D perhaps TRBD1 (5 bases). Deletions cut 0 bases from V and 6 bases from J, with 8 bases between. Germline CDR1 is GTSNPN and CDR2 is SVGIG (reference sequence). This CDR3 has 13 residues. CDR3 sequence (DNA): TGTGCCTGGAGTGTGGGGCCCCCCGGGGAGCTGTTTTTT. Amino acid sequence: CAWSVGPPGELFF.

The CDR3: CASRLVGMEPSTKNIQYF. The CDR3 bases are TGTGCAAGTCGCTTAGTTGGAATGGAGCCATCGACTAAAAACATTCAGTACTTC. This chain joins TRBV12-2 and TRBJ2-4; the table assigns TRBD2, which was not confirmed against the DNA. TRBV12-2 is annotated as a pseudogene. This CDR3 is 18 amino acids long.

The V and J genes are TRBV7-2 and TRBJ2-2; 8 bases map to TRBD2. The ends lost 0 bases at V and 3 bases at J; junction bases unmatched: 9. The germline V gene encodes CDR1 SGHTA and CDR2 FQGNSA. The CDR3 is 18 residues long. The CDR3: CASSLALPGGGYTGELFF. Written as DNA, the CDR3 is TGTGCCAGCAGCTTAGCACTCCCCGGCGGGGGGTACACCGGGGAGCTGTTTTTT.

The chain couples TRBV4-1 to TRBJ2-1; D might be TRBD2 (6 bases). Germline assignment: CDR1 MGHRA and CDR2 YSYEKL. The V end was cut by 1 base, the J end by 6 bases, with 13 bases between. The CDR3 sequence is 15 residues long. The chain's CDR3 is CASSQGTGRTNEQFF. The CDR3 nucleotides are TGCGCCAGCAGCCAAGGAACGGGGAGGACCAATGAGCAGTTCTTC.

The chain joins TRBV29-1 to TRBJ1-1; D possibly corresponds to TRBD1 (5 bases). CDR3 size: 12 residues. The germline CDR1 and CDR2 sequences are SQVTM and ANQGSEA. V was shortened by 7 bases and J by 1 base, with 10 bases between the two germline ends. The DNA of the CDR3 is TGCAGCGCCGTGGGGCAGAACACTGAAGCTTTCTTT. This codes for CSAVGQNTEAFF.

The rearrangement uses TRBV9 and TRBJ2-3, with D possibly being TRBD2 (6 bases). CDR1 and CDR2 from the germline V gene are SGDLS and YYNGEE. The V gene lost 4 bases and the J gene lost 0 bases, with 9 bases spanning the gap. This CDR3 spans 14 amino acids. This CDR3 is CASSLGGSTDTQYF. CDR3 nucleotide sequence: TGTGCCAGCAGCCTCGGAGGGAGCACAGATACGCAGTATTTT.

The rearrangement links TRBV9 to TRBJ1-3; 9 positions match TRBD1. CDR1 and CDR2 (germline): SGDLS, YYNGEE. The CDR3 extends over 13 amino acids. Germline trimming cut 7 bases from V and 3 bases from J; bases unmatched to any gene: 2. The CDR3 loop is CASGTGNGNTIYF. CDR3 nucleotides: TGTGCCAGCGGGACAGGGAATGGAAACACCATATATTTT. The full variable domain, completed using reference TRBV9 and TRBJ1-3, is DSGVTQTPKHLITATGQRVTLRCSPRSGDLSVYWYQQSLDQGLQFLIQYYNGEERAKGNILERFSAQQFPDLHSELNLSSLELGDSALYFCASGTGNGNTIYFGEGSWLTVV.

The chain joins TRBV9 to TRBJ2-1, with 7 bases aligning to TRBD2. Germline V gene lookup returns CDR1 SGDLS and CDR2 YYNGEE. This CDR3 has 15 amino acids. The J segment lost 0 bases and the V segment lost 2 bases, leaving 2 bases of the junction unmatched. The CDR3 spells CASSVRDYSYNEQFF. CDR3 DNA: TGTGCCAGCAGCGTCCGGGACTACTCCTACAATGAGCAGTTCTTC.

V usage is TRBV5-1 and J usage is TRBJ1-4; no reliable D call. V was trimmed by 0 bases and J by 8 bases, leaving 26 bases between them. There are 19 residues in the CDR3. The V gene's germline CDR1 is SGHRS and CDR2 YFSETQ. DNA of the CDR3: TGCGCCAGCAGCTTGGGGGGAGGGTACGGCGAGACTAGCCCAGAAAAACTGTTTTTT. It codes for CASSLGGGYGETSPEKLFF.

This clone occurred a few times. The chain employs TRBV5-6 and TRBJ1-2, with TRBD1 matching over 12 bases. This CDR3 has 16 residues. Germline V CDR1 and CDR2: SGHDT, YYEEEE. Unmatched junction bases numbered 7, after V lost 4 bases and J lost 3 bases. Here the CDR3 reads CASSPVGTGGDYGYTF. DNA of the CDR3: TGTGCCAGCAGCCCAGTCGGGACAGGGGGCGACTATGGCTACACCTTC.

The V and J genes are TRBV19 and TRBJ2-3; D call uncertain. CDR1 and CDR2 (germline): LNHDA, SQIVND (reference sequence). Trimming took off 3 bases at V and 6 bases at J, with 4 bases between the two ends. CDR3 length: 11 amino acids. CDR3 sequence reads: CASSIRDTQYF. The CDR3, as DNA: TGTGCCAGTAGTATCCGGGATACGCAGTATTTT.

The chain joins TRBV7-9 to TRBJ2-5, with 12 bases matching TRBD1. CDR3 length: 15 amino acids. V lost 5 bases, J lost 5 bases, and 6 bases stayed unmatched. Germline CDR1 SEHNR, CDR2 FQNEAQ (reference sequence). The CDR3 region is CASSGGTGGRETQYF. CDR3 sequence (DNA): TGTGCCAGCAGCGGCGGGACAGGGGGCAGGGAGACCCAGTACTTC.

The V call is TRBV1, the J call TRBJ1-6; the table's TRBD1 call for D was not verified on the DNA. TRBV1 is a pseudogene locus. The CDR3 is 17 residues long. The CDR3 loop reads CTSSQGALGRNNSPLHF. The CDR3 DNA reads TGCACCAGCAGCCAGGGGGCATTGGGTCGAAATAATTCACCCCTCCACTTT.

V gene TRBV6-1 combines with J gene TRBJ1-2; possibly TRBD1 for D (5 bases). The CDR3 is made up of 17 amino acids. Germline CDR1 reads MNHNS; CDR2 reads SASEGT. Trimming took off 3 bases at V and 7 bases at J, with 24 bases between the two ends. CDR3 bases: TGTGCCAGCAGTGATCGTTCGTGGCCGGGGGACGGGTTTGGCTACACCTTC. Amino acid sequence: CASSDRSWPGDGFGYTF.